This passage covers 8 T cell receptor beta chains from one sample sequenced in a study of blood T cell repertoires in COVID-19. Sequencing was performed with immunoSEQ multiplex PCR; in TCRdb, only in-frame clones are kept and a portion is missing. Of 160,000 or so clones detected, 70% to 85% appear once; the ten largest clones hold over 12%. The sequenced sample consisted of PBMCs or T cells enriched from blood (not recorded which). The receptors derive from a man in his fifties who had recovered from COVID-19.

The chain couples TRBV3-1 (or the pseudogene TRBV3-2) to TRBJ1-4; D remains unclear. With 5 bases removed from V and 2 bases from J, the gap between germline ends came to 12 bases. The CDR3 runs to 15 residues. From germline, CDR1 is LGHDT and CDR2 YNNKEL (reference sequence). This CDR3 is CASSTAWTTNEKLFF. The CDR3 DNA reads as TGTGCCAGCAGCACCGCGTGGACTACTAATGAAAAACTGTTTTTT.

V is TRBV2 and J is TRBJ1-5; 7 bases agree with TRBD1. Looked up from germline, CDR1 is SNHLY and CDR2 is FYNNEI. CDR3 length: 15 amino acids. J lost 0 bases, V lost 6 bases, and 5 bases had no gene match. This CDR3 reads CASRETGHSNQPQHF. The CDR3 DNA reads as TGTGCCAGCAGGGAGACAGGGCATAGCAATCAGCCCCAGCATTTT.

The chain links TRBV5-1 to TRBJ2-7; TRBD1 aligns across 9 bases. The germline gives CDR1 SGHRS, CDR2 YFSETQ. The CDR3 consists of 18 residues. V lost 4 bases and J lost 3; bases outside the gene matches: 17. As DNA, the CDR3 is TGCGCCAGCAGCGGTCCGGGACAGGGAGGGTCGGGAAGCTACGAGCAGTACTTC. It codes for CASSGPGQGGSGSYEQYF.

The genes are TRBV6-4 and TRBJ2-6; no clear D. CDR1 and CDR2 from the germline V gene are MRHNA and SNTAGT. This CDR3 region has 17 residues. V gave up 3 bases and J gave up 2 bases, with 14 bases separating them. The CDR3 sequence: CASSEQPIPPGANVLTF. In DNA, the CDR3 is TGTGCCAGCAGTGAACAGCCCATCCCCCCTGGGGCCAACGTCCTGACTTTC.

This clone was recorded once. The chain is built from TRBV7-9 and TRBJ2-5; 10 nucleotides agree with TRBD2. The V segment lost 1 base and the J segment 2 bases; nucleotides outside the gene matches: 4. This CDR3 spans 16 amino acids. Germline CDR1 and CDR2: SEHNR and FQNEAQ (reference sequence). The CDR3 here is CASSLVSSGGQETQYF. CDR3 bases: TGTGCCAGCAGCTTAGTGTCTAGCGGGGGACAAGAGACCCAGTACTTC.

V gene TRBV28 combines with J gene TRBJ1-2, with no clear D. The CDR3 is 12 amino acids. CDR1 is MDHEN and CDR2 is SYDVKM in the germline V gene. The V and J ends lost 6 bases and 1 base respectively, with 6 bases between them. CDR3 sequence (DNA): TGTGCCAGCAGGGGCCTTAACTATGGCTACACCTTC. Residues: CASRGLNYGYTF.

There are a few counts of this clone. V and J are TRBV9 and TRBJ2-3; 8 bases are a match to TRBD2. The CDR3 length is 15 residues. The V gene end was trimmed by 0 bases and the J gene end by 3 bases; junction bases not matched to a gene: 3. Germline-derived CDR1 and CDR2 are SGDLS and YYNGEE. This chain's CDR3 is CASSVAGGKTDTQYF. CDR3 DNA sequence: TGTGCCAGCAGCGTAGCGGGGGGGAAAACAGATACGCAGTATTTT.

This clone rates as medium-sized. The V and J genes are TRBV2 and TRBJ1-1; 7 positions agree with TRBD1. CDR1 and CDR2 from the germline V gene are SNHLY and FYNNEI. CDR3 length equals 13 residues. J lost 0 bases, V lost 10 bases, and 5 bases had no gene match. CDR3 coding DNA: TGTGCCACCCAGGGACAGATGAACACTGAAGCTTTCTTT. Protein: CATQGQMNTEAFF.